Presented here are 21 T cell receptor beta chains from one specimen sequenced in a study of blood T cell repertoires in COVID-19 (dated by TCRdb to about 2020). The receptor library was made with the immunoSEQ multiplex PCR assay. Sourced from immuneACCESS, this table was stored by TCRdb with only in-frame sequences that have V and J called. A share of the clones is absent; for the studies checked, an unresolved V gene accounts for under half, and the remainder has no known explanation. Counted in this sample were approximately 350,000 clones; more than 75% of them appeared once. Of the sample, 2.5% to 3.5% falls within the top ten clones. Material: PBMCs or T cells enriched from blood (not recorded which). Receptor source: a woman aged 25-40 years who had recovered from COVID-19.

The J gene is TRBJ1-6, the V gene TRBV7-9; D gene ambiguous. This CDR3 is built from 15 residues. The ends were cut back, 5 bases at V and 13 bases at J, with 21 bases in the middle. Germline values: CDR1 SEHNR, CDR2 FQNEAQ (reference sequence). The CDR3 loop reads CASSPEGEGRSPLHF. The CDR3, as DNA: TGTGCCAGCAGCCCCGAGGGCGAGGGAAGGTCGCCCCTCCACTTT. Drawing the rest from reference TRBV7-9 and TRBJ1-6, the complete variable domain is DTGVSQNPRHKITKRGQNVTFRCDPISEHNRLYWYRQTLGQGPEFLTYFQNEAQLEKSRLLSDRFSAERPKGSFSTLEIQRTEQGDSAMYLCASSPEGEGRSPLHFGNGTRLTVT.

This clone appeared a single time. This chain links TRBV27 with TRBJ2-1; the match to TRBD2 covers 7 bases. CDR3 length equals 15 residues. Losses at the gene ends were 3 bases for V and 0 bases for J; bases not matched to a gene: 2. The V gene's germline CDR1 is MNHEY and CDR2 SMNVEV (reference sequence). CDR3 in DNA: TGTGCCAGCAGTTTCCGGGGGGTCTCCTACAATGAGCAGTTCTTC. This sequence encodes CASSFRGVSYNEQFF.

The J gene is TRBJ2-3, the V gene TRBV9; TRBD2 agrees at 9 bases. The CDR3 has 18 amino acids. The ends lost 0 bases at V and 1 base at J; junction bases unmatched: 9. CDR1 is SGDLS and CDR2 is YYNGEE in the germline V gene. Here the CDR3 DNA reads TGTGCCAGCAGCGTAGGGGGTCTAGCGGGGATACGCACAGATACGCAGTATTTT. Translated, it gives CASSVGGLAGIRTDTQYF.

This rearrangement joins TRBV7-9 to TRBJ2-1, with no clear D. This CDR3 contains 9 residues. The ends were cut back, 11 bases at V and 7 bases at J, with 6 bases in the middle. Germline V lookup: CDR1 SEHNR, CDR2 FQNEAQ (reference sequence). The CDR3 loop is CAASNEQFF. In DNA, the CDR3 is TGTGCCGCCAGTAATGAGCAGTTCTTC.

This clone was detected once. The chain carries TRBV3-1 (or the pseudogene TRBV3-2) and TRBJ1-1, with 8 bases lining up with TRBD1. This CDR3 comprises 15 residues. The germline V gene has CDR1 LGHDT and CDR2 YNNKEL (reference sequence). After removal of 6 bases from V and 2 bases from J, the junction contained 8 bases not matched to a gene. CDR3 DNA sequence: TGTGCCAGCAGTCAAACAGGGGGTACCAACACTGAAGCTTTCTTT. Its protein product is CASSQTGGTNTEAFF.

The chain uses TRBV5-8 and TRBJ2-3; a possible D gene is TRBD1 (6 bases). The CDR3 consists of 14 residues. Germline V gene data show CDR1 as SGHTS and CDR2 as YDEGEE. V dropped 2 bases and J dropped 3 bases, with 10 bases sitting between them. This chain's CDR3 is CASSFGRGTDTQYF. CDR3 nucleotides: TGTGCCAGCAGCTTCGGCAGGGGAACAGATACGCAGTATTTT. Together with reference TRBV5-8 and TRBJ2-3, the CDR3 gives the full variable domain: EAGVTQSPTHLIKTRGQQATLRCSPISGHTSVYWYQQALGLGLQFLLWYDEGEERNRGNFPPRFSGRQFPNYSSELNVNALELEDSALYLCASSFGRGTDTQYFGPGTRLTVL.

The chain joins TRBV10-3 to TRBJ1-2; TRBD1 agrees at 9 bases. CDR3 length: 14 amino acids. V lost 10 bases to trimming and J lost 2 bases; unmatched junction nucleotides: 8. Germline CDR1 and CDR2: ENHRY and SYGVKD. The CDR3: CATRTGASNYGYTF. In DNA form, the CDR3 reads TGTGCCACCCGGACAGGGGCCAGCAACTATGGCTACACCTTC.

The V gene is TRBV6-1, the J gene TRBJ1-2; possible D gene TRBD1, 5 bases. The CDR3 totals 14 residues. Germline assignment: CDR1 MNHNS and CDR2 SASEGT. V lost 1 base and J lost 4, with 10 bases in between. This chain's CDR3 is CASSEGGAFYGYTF. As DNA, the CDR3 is TGTGCCAGCAGTGAAGGGGGCGCATTCTATGGCTACACCTTC.

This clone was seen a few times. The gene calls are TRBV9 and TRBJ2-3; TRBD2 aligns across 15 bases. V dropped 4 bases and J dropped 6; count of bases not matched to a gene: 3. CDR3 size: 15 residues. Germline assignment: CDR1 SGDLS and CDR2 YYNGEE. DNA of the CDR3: TGTGCCAGCAGCCCTGGGACTAGCGGGGGGGATACGCAGTATTTT. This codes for CASSPGTSGGDTQYF.

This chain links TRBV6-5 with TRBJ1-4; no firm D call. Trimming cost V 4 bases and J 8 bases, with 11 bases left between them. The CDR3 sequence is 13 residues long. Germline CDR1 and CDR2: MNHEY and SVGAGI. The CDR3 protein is CASSFVAAEKLFF. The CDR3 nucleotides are TGTGCCAGCAGTTTTGTGGCTGCCGAAAAACTGTTTTTT.

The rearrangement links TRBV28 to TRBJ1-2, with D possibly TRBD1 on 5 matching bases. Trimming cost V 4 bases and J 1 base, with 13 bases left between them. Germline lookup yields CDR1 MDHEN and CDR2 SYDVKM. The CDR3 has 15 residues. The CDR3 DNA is TGTGCCAGCAGTTCACCCGCCGGGGGTAACTATGGCTACACCTTC. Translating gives CASSSPAGGNYGYTF.

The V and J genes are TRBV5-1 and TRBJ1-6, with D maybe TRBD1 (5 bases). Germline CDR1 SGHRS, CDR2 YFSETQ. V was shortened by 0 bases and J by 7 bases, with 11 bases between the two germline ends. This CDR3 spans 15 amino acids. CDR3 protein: CASSLAVGENSPLHF. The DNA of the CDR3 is TGCGCCAGCAGCTTGGCCGTAGGGGAAAATTCACCCCTCCACTTT. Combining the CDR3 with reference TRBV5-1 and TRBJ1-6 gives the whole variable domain KAGVTQTPRYLIKTRGQQVTLSCSPISGHRSVSWYQQTPGQGLQFLFEYFSETQRNKGNFPGRFSGRQFSNSRSEMNVSTLELGDSALYLCASSLAVGENSPLHFGNGTRLTVT.

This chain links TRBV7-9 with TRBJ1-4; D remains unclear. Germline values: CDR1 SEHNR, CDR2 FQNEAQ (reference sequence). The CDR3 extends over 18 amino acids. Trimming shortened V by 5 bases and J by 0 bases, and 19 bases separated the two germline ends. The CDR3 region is CASSLPPMAVATNEKLFF. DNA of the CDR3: TGTGCCAGCAGCCTCCCCCCCATGGCAGTTGCAACTAATGAAAAACTGTTTTTT. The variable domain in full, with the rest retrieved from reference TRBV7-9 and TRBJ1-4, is DTGVSQNPRHKITKRGQNVTFRCDPISEHNRLYWYRQTLGQGPEFLTYFQNEAQLEKSRLLSDRFSAERPKGSFSTLEIQRTEQGDSAMYLCASSLPPMAVATNEKLFFGSGTQLSVL.

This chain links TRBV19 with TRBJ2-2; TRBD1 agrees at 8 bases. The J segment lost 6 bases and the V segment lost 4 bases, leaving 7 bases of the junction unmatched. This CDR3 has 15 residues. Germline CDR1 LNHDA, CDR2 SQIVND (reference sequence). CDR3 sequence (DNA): TGTGCCAGTAGTAAAGGACAGGGCCGACCCGGGGAGCTGTTTTTT. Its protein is CASSKGQGRPGELFF.

CDR3: CATSKRTSGRARETQYF. CDR3 nucleotides: TGTGCCACCAGTAAAAGGACTAGCGGGAGGGCCAGAGAGACCCAGTACTTC. The rearrangement links TRBV24-1 to TRBJ2-5; TRBD2 matches 15 bases. After removal of 6 bases from V and 4 bases from J, the junction contained 8 bases not matched to a gene. The CDR3 spans 17 residues. Germline CDR1 reads KGHDR; CDR2 reads SFDVKD.

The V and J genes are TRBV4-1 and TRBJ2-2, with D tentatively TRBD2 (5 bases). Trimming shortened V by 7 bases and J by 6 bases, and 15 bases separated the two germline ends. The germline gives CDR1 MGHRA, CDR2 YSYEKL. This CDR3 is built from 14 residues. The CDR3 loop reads CASTWEPRPGELFF. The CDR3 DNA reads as TGCGCCAGCACCTGGGAGCCTCGACCCGGGGAGCTGTTTTTT.

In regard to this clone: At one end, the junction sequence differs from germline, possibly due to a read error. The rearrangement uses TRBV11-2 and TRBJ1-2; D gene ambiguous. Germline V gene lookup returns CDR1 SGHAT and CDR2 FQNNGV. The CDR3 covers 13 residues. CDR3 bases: TGTGCCAGCACCTTAGCCGGGGAGGATGGCTACACCTTC. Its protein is CASTLAGEDGYTF.

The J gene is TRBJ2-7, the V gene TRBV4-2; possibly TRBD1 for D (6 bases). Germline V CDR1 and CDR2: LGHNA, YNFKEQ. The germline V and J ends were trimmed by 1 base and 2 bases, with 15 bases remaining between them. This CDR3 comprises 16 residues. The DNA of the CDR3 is TGTGCCAGCAGCCAAGTTGGGGGCAGGACCCCCTACGAGCAGTACTTC. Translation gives CASSQVGGRTPYEQYF.

The CDR3 loop is CASTDREKLFF. The CDR3 nucleotides are TGTGCCAGTACTGACAGGGAAAAACTGTTTTTT. The chain employs TRBV19 and TRBJ1-4, with D perhaps TRBD1 (6 bases). Germline V gene sequence: CDR1 LNHDA, CDR2 SQIVND (reference sequence). V was clipped by 7 bases and J by 8 bases, with 8 bases between them. The CDR3 totals 11 residues.

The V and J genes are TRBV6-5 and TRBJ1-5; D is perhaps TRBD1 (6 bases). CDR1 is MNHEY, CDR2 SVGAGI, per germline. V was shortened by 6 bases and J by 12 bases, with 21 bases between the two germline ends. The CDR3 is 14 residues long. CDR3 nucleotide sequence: TGTGCCAGCAGCTCGGGGCAGGGGAGTCGCGGCCAGCATTTT. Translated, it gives CASSSGQGSRGQHF.

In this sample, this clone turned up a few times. The chain's CDR3 is CASTPGGGEQYF. The CDR3 bases are TGTGCCAGTACTCCCGGCGGGGGCGAGCAGTACTTC. The V gene is TRBV19, the J gene TRBJ2-7, with TRBD2 identical over 7 bases. Germline V CDR1 and CDR2: LNHDA, SQIVND (reference sequence). With 7 bases clipped from V and 6 bases from J, the junction kept 6 bases outside the gene matches. The CDR3 totals 12 residues.